This T cell receptor (beta chain) was recorded in a study of memory CD4+ T cells and cytomegalovirus serostatus. Single viable CD3+CD4+CD8-CD45RO+ cells were sorted as the memory CD4+ T cells. Between the trimmed V and J ends, which lost 2 bases and 7 bases, there was a span of 12 bases. CDR3 size: 14 residues. In germline, CDR1 is MDHEN, CDR2 SYDVKM. Study-level results: CMV serostatus prediction reached median AUC 0.95, or 0.91 with US-trained model.

Sequencing used immunoSEQ multiplex PCR; TCRdb keeps in-frame clones, though not all of them. This table holds under 50,000 clones, 74% found once. Regarding this clone: The antigen remains undetermined.

Source material: memory CD4+ T cells from blood. This rearrangement joins TRBV28 to TRBJ1-5; possibly TRBD1 for D (5 bases). This receptor was identified in an adult in good health and CMV-seropositive. CDR3 region: CASSLVPGFQPQHF. The CDR3 nucleotides are TGTGCCAGCAGTTTAGTCCCAGGGTTCCAGCCCCAGCATTTT.